This TCR beta chain was profiled in a study of vaccination and CD4 T cells after COVID-19. Background on the study: For three convalescent patients, sampling occurred both at day 14 and at days 161 to 241 after vaccination.

TCRdb recomputed calls from the PCR reads with MiXCR, one row per CDR3 protein. The top ten hold 5.8% of the sample, which has some 40,000 distinct CDR3 sequences, about 35% seen once. This CDR3 has 15 residues. The V gene's germline CDR1 is MNHEY and CDR2 SMNVEV (reference sequence). Trimming removed 6 bases from V and 2 bases from J; junction bases left unmatched: 5. This clonotype has more than one count but fewer than ten. Time point described: late sampling 161 to 241 days after vaccination in a few convalescent patients. This material consisted of CD4+ T cells from blood, taken about 7 months after SARS-CoV-2 vaccination. This rearrangement joins TRBV27 to TRBJ1-5; 9 nucleotides line up with TRBD1. The clonotype originates from a human donor who had recovered from COVID-19. CDR3 sequence: CASRRQGGGNQPQHF. The CDR3 DNA reads as TGTGCCAGCAGACGACAGGGGGGAGGCAATCAGCCCCAGCATTTT.